Below are 9 T cell receptor beta chains sequenced from a single sample in a study of graft-versus-host responses after intestinal transplantation. Their cognate antigens are unknown. Repertoires were generated with immunoSEQ multiplex PCR, while TCRdb's copy carries only in-frame clones and drops some. The data hold 85,000 to 100,000 clones, with approximately 94% observed a single time. The sample was unstimulated CD8+ T cells sorted from spleen or lymph node cells, taken before intestinal transplant. Every receptor here comes from a human donor who received an intestinal transplant.

The chain combines TRBV27 with TRBJ1-2; 9 bases line up with TRBD1. CDR1 is MNHEY, CDR2 SMNVEV, per germline (reference sequence). The CDR3 contains 19 residues. The V and J ends lost 0 bases and 8 bases, in that order; junction bases with no gene match: 19. The CDR3 coding sequence is TGTGCCAGCAGTTTATCGGGAAGCGGGACAGGGCTCCCTACTAGGGGCTACACCTTC. This encodes CASSLSGSGTGLPTRGYTF.

J is TRBJ2-7 and V is TRBV30; TRBD1 is a possible D gene (5 bases). Germline V gene lookup returns CDR1 GTSNPN and CDR2 SVGIG (reference sequence). Trimming took 5 bases from V and 3 from J, leaving 11 bases between them. This CDR3 comprises 12 residues. The CDR3 protein is CAWGAVDYEQYF. CDR3 nucleotides: TGTGCCTGGGGGGCAGTCGACTACGAGCAGTACTTC.

The V and J genes are TRBV13 and TRBJ1-1, with 10 bases that match TRBD1. This CDR3 contains 15 residues. V was clipped by 5 bases and J by 0 bases; unmatched bases: 3. Germline V lookup: CDR1 PRHDT, CDR2 FYEKMQ (reference sequence). CDR3 region: CASSPGTGVNTEAFF. CDR3 in DNA: TGTGCCAGCAGCCCCGGGACAGGGGTGAACACTGAAGCTTTCTTT.

The V gene is TRBV10-1, the J gene TRBJ1-1; D is undetermined. Trimming stripped 0 bases from V and 2 bases from J, with 4 bases between. This CDR3 region has 13 residues. The germline V gene has CDR1 WNHNN and CDR2 SYGVQD (reference sequence). The DNA for the CDR3 is TGCGCCAGCAGTGAGTCGCGCAACACTGAAGCTTTCTTT. Translated: CASSESRNTEAFF.

The V call is TRBV7-2, the J call TRBJ1-2; possible D gene TRBD1, 5 bases. V was pared by 5 bases and J by 5 bases, with 15 bases between. The CDR3 is 14 amino acids. The V gene's germline CDR1 is SGHTA and CDR2 FQGNSA. The CDR3 sequence: CASSNPGLGYGYTF. The CDR3 DNA follows: TGTGCCAGCAGCAACCCAGGGCTCGGGTATGGCTACACCTTC.

The V and J genes are TRBV19 and TRBJ2-7; 7 bases agree with TRBD2. J lost 4 bases, V lost 5 bases, and 5 bases had no gene match. From germline, CDR1 is LNHDA and CDR2 SQIVND (reference sequence). The CDR3 runs to 13 residues. CDR3 residues: CASSLDGGYEQYF. The CDR3 DNA sequence: TGTGCCAGTAGTTTGGACGGGGGGTACGAGCAGTACTTC.

J is TRBJ2-2 and V is TRBV9, with D possibly matching TRBD1 (6 bases). Germline CDR1 SGDLS, CDR2 YYNGEE. This CDR3 has 17 residues. V lost 0 bases, J lost 3 bases, and 15 bases lay in between. The CDR3 sequence: CASSVAKDSFDTGELFF. CDR3 bases: TGTGCCAGCAGCGTAGCTAAGGACAGCTTTGACACCGGGGAGCTGTTTTTT.

A few counts support this clone. The rearrangement uses TRBV5-6 and TRBJ2-7, with 7 bases fitting TRBD2. The germline V gene encodes CDR1 SGHDT and CDR2 YYEEEE. The CDR3 length is 13 residues. The trim removed 5 bases at V and 3 bases at J, leaving 5 bases unmatched. The CDR3 reads CASRSGLSYEQYF. The CDR3 DNA sequence: TGTGCCAGCAGGTCGGGACTAAGCTACGAGCAGTACTTC.

The chain carries TRBV7-8 and TRBJ1-6; TRBD1 matches 11 bases. Germline lookup yields CDR1 SGHVS and CDR2 FQNEAQ. After removal of 3 bases from V and 0 bases from J, the junction contained 1 base not matched to a gene. The CDR3 covers 17 residues. The CDR3 spells CASSLGTGGSYNSPLHF. The CDR3 nucleotides are TGTGCCAGCAGCTTGGGGACAGGGGGCTCCTATAATTCACCCCTCCACTTT. Full variable domain (rest looked up from reference TRBV7-8 and TRBJ1-6): GAGVSQSPRYKVAKRGQDVALRCDPISGHVSLFWYQQALGQGPEFLTYFQNEAQLDKSGLPSDRFFAERPEGSVSTLKIQRTQQEDSAVYLCASSLGTGGSYNSPLHFGNGTRLTVT.